The rows below give T cell receptor beta chains drawn from one sample of a study of cytomegalovirus exposure and HLA in healthy donors. Sequencing used immunoSEQ multiplex PCR; TCRdb keeps in-frame clones, though not all of them. The sample records 200,000 to 250,000 clones, more than 60% being singletons. The sample taken for sequencing was PBMCs. The receptors stem from a man aged 40-55 years in good health and CMV-seronegative. Both conserved end residues are part of each CDR3. The D gene is left open where the match is weak. Expanded clones get a size class; other rows say once, few or many, or leave the size out.

j_call,v_call,clone_size,d_call,cdr3_aa,cdr3_nt
TRBJ2-1,TRBV27,NA,NA,CASYSNRKNNEQFF,TGTGCCAGCTACTCTAACAGGAAAAACAATGAGCAGTTCTTC
TRBJ2-7,TRBV2,NA,NA,CASSEGNRGSYEQYF,TGTGCCAGCAGTGAAGGCAACCGCGGATCCTACGAGCAGTACTTC
TRBJ2-1,TRBV6-1,NA,TRBD2,CASSESVTGGRQFF,TGTGCCAGCAGTGAAAGCGTGACGGGAGGAAGGCAGTTCTTC
TRBJ1-1,TRBV10-1,NA,TRBD1,CASSENDRGQVDTEAFF,TGCGCCAGCAGTGAAAACGACAGGGGGCAGGTGGACACTGAAGCTTTCTTT
TRBJ2-7,TRBV18,once,NA,CASSPELGTGEQCF,TGTGCCAGCTCACCAGAACTGGGGACGGGAGAGCAGTGCTTC
TRBJ2-2,TRBV7-3,once,TRBD1,CASSFQGAGELFF,TGTGCCAGCAGCTTCCAGGGGGCCGGGGAGCTGTTTTTT
TRBJ2-1,TRBV9,NA,NA,CASSTLGGVSNEQFF,TGTGCCAGCAGCACCCTAGGGGGAGTCAGCAATGAGCAGTTCTTC
TRBJ2-1,TRBV7-8,NA,NA,CASSLRLHNEQFF,TGTGCCAGCAGCCTTCGACTCCACAATGAGCAGTTCTTC
TRBJ2-7,TRBV2,NA,TRBD1,CASSERTGGFHEQYF,TGTGCCAGCAGTGAGAGGACAGGGGGCTTCCACGAGCAGTACTTC
TRBJ1-3,TRBV18,NA,NA,CASSPQGSSGNTIYF,TGTGCCAGCTCACCTCAGGGAAGCTCTGGAAACACCATATATTTT
TRBJ2-2,TRBV7-9,NA,TRBD2,CASSRLAGMNTGELFF,TGTGCCAGCAGTAGACTAGCGGGGATGAACACCGGGGAGCTGTTTTTT